The source of this TCR beta chain is a study of shared clonotypes between healthy human individuals. Study findings and constraints: Only a few donors were included, so the genetic and exposure-history diversity represented was limited. Sharing of clonotypes among donors was expected to vary with sequencing depth. Incomplete sequencing of sorted subsets was indicated by rarefaction despite large depth.

The material for each subset, its genomic DNA, was split evenly across several immunoSEQ plates. Libraries were prepared by immunoSEQ multiplex PCR; TCRdb keeps only in-frame clonotypes and omits some of them. Of some 1 million clones in the sample, about 75% were seen once. The CDR3 has 15 residues. V lost 5 bases and J 3 bases, leaving 17 bases between the germline ends. In germline, CDR1 is KGHSH, CDR2 LQKENI. Turning to this clone: Its antigen is as yet unknown.

V usage is TRBV18 and J usage is TRBJ2-7; D perhaps matches TRBD1 (6 bases). This TCR came from a man aged 18 to 30 in good health. Material for sequencing was memory CD4+ T cells sorted from blood. The subset: CD45RA-negative fraction. The CDR3 is CASSSGRGIGYEQYF. The CDR3 DNA reads as TGTGCCAGCTCATCAGGAAGGGGGATTGGCTACGAGCAGTACTTC. The entire variable domain, with the rest obtained from reference TRBV18 and TRBJ2-7, is as follows: NAGVMQNPRHLVRRRGQEARLRCSPMKGHSHVYWYRQLPEEGLKFMVYLQKENIIDESGMPKERFSAEFPKEGPSILRIQQVVRGDSAAYFCASSSGRGIGYEQYFGPGTRLTVT.